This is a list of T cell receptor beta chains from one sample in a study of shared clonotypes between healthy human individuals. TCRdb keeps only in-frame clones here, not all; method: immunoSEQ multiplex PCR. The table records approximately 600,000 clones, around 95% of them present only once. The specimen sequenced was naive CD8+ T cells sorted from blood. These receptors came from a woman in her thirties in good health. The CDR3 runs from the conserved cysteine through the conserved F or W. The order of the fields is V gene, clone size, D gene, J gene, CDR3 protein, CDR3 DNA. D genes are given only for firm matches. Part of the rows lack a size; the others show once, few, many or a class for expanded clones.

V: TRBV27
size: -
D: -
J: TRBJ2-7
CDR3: CASGSGHEQYF
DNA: TGTGCCAGCGGTTCTGGTCACGAGCAGTACTTC

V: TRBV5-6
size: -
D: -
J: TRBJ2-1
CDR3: CASSLPFGGISNEQFF
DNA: TGTGCCAGCAGTCTCCCCTTCGGGGGAATCTCGAATGAGCAGTTCTTC

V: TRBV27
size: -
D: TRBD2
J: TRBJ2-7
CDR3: CASSPGPSGRASNEQYF
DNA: TGTGCCAGCAGTCCCGGACCTAGCGGGAGGGCCTCTAACGAGCAGTACTTC

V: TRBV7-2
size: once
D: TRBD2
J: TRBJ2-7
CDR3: CASSLTTSGYYEQYF
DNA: TGTGCCAGCAGCTTGACTACTAGCGGATACTACGAGCAGTACTTC

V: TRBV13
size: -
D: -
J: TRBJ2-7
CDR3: CASSLITASYEQYF
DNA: TGTGCCAGCAGCTTGATAACAGCCTCCTACGAGCAGTACTTC

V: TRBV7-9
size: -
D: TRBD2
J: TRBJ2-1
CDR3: CASSVGTSGNNEQFF
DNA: TGTGCCAGCAGCGTCGGGACTAGCGGGAACAATGAGCAGTTCTTC

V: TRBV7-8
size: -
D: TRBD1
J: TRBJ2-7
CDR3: CASSLSGQGVYEQYF
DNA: TGTGCCAGCAGCTTATCAGGACAGGGGGTCTACGAGCAGTACTTC

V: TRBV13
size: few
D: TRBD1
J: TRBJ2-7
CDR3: CASSPGTGREQYF
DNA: TGTGCCAGCAGCCCTGGGACAGGGCGCGAGCAGTACTTC

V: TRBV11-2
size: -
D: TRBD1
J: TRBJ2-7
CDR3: CASSLNRDRGYEQYF
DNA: TGTGCCAGCAGCTTAAACCGGGACAGGGGCTACGAGCAGTACTTC

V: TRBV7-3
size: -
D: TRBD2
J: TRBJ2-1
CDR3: CASSSTGTSDNEQFF
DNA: TGTGCCAGCAGCTCCACCGGGACTAGCGACAATGAGCAGTTCTTC